Given below is one TCR beta chain in context. This specimen comes from a study of blood T cell repertoires in COVID-19. At the level of the study: Samples taken during acute and convalescent COVID-19 were collected in the United States, Italy and Spain. T cells, B-cell-depleted T cells, or PBMCs supplied cDNA or gDNA.

Trimming cost V 2 bases and J 0 bases; bases outside gene matches: 8. The CDR3 has 16 amino acids. In germline, CDR1 is SGHRS, CDR2 YFSETQ. Authors' analysis steps: By means of reference gene primer amplification, nucleated cell counts were estimated. Profiling relied on immunoSEQ multiplex PCR, and the TCRdb table lists in-frame clones only, not all of them. That table supplies the V and J calls and clone size; D and trimming were determined from the DNA. This sample carries 380,000 or so clones, roughly 90% of them seen once, and the ten largest clones take about 1.2%. Sequencing used peripheral blood. The chain is built from TRBV5-1 and TRBJ2-7; 7 bases agree with TRBD1. The clonotype originates from a man aged 35 to 55 with acute or convalescent COVID-19. The CDR3 is CASSFVPRDSSYEQYF. CDR3 DNA: TGCGCCAGCAGCTTTGTCCCCCGGGACAGCTCCTACGAGCAGTACTTC.